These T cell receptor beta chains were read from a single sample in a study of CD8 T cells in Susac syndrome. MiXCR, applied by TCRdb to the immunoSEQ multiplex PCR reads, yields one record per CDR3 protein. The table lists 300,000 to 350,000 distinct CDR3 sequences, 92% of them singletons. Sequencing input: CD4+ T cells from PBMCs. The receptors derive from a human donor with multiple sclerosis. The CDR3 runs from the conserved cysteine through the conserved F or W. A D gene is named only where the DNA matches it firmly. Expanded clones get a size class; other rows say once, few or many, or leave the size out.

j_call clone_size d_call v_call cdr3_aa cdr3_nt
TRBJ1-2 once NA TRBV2 CASSRPGQGGSYGYTF TGTGCCAGCAGTCGACCCGGCCAGGGTGGTTCCTATGGCTACACCTTC
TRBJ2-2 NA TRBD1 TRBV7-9 CASSFLRTGGLTGELFF TGTGCCAGCAGCTTTTTGAGGACAGGGGGCCTCACCGGGGAGCTGTTTTTT
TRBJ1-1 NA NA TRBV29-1 CSALEGTNTEAFF TGCAGCGCATTGGAGGGCACGAACACTGAAGCTTTCTTT
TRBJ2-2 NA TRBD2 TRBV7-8 CASSFSGSGSGELFF TGTGCCAGCAGCTTCAGCGGGAGTGGGTCCGGGGAGCTGTTTTTT
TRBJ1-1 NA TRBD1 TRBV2 CARTGGGNTEAFF TGTGCCAGAACAGGGGGCGGAAACACTGAAGCTTTCTTT
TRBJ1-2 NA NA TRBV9 CASSVLDRPYGGYTF TGTGCCAGCAGCGTCCTTGACAGGCCCTACGGGGGCTACACCTTC
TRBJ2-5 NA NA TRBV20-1 CSAPPVLPSGETQYF TGCAGTGCCCCGCCCGTTTTGCCCTCCGGTGAGACCCAGTACTTC
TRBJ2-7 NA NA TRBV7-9 CASSLPQGTIYEQYF TGTGCCAGCAGCCTTCCTCAGGGGACCATCTACGAGCAGTACTTC
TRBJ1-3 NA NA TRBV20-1 CSARAGQPGNTIYF TGCAGTGCTAGAGCCGGACAGCCTGGAAACACCATATATTTT
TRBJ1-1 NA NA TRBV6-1 CASIPRRQGRDTEAFF TGTGCCAGCATCCCCAGGCGGCAGGGGAGGGACACTGAAGCTTTCTTT
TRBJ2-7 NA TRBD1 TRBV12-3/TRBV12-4 CASSLEGQGPYEQYF TGTGCCAGCAGTTTAGAGGGACAGGGGCCCTACGAGCAGTACTTC
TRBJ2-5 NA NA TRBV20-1 CSARWTQETQYF TGCAGTGCTAGATGGACTCAAGAGACCCAGTACTTC
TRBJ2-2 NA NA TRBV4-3 CASSPRAARDTGELFF TGCGCCAGCAGCCCCAGGGCGGCCCGGGACACCGGGGAGCTGTTTTTT
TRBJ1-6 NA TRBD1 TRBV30 CAWSTTLRDRNSPLHF TGTGCCTGGAGTACGACCCTCCGGGACAGGAATTCACCCCTCCACTTT
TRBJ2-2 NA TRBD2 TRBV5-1 CASSPLAGINTGELFF TGCGCCAGCAGCCCTTTAGCGGGGATAAACACCGGGGAGCTGTTTTTT
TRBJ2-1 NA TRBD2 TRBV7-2 CASSPGGLAGNNEQFF TGTGCCAGCAGCCCGGGCGGACTAGCGGGAAACAATGAGCAGTTCTTC
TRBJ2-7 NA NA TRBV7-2 CASSRGGTGTYEQYF TGTGCCAGCAGCCGGGGGGGGACAGGTACCTACGAGCAGTACTTC
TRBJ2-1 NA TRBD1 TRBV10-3 CAISDLTGDYNEQFF TGTGCCATCAGTGACCTTACAGGGGACTACAATGAGCAGTTCTTC
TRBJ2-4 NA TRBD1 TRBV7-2 CASSSPGQGVQYF TGTGCCAGCAGCTCGCCGGGACAGGGGGTTCAGTACTTC
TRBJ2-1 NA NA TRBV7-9 CASSLDTVIEQFF TGTGCCAGCAGCTTAGACACAGTTATCGAGCAGTTCTTC
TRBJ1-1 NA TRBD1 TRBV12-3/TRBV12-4 CASSPRQGMGEAFF TGTGCCAGCAGTCCGCGACAGGGTATGGGTGAAGCTTTCTTT
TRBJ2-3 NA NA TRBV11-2 CASSLGRGRSDTQYF TGTGCCAGCAGCTTAGGACGGGGCCGGTCAGATACGCAGTATTTT
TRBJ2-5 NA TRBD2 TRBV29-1 CSVVRGGETQYF TGCAGCGTTGTTCGGGGGGGAGAGACCCAGTACTTC
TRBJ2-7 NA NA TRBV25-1 CASSDRGYEQYF TGTGCCAGCAGTGACCGGGGCTACGAGCAGTACTTC
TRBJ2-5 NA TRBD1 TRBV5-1 CASSMDATGLSETQYF TGCGCCAGCAGCATGGACGCGACAGGGTTGAGCGAGACCCAGTACTTC
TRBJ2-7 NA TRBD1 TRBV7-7 CASSLRDRGAEQYF TGTGCTAGCAGCCTCCGGGACAGGGGTGCCGAGCAGTACTTC
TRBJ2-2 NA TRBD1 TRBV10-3 CAISEDRRTGELFF TGTGCCATCAGCGAGGACAGGCGGACCGGGGAGCTGTTTTTT
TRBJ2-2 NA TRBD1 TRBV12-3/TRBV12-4 CASTRDSALNTGELFF TGTGCCAGCACCAGGGACAGCGCCCTTAACACCGGGGAGCTGTTTTTT
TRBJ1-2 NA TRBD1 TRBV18 CASSPGTGANFLYGYTF TGTGCCAGCTCACCAGGGACAGGGGCCAACTTTCTCTATGGCTACACCTTC
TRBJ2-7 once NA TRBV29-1 CSVGGLLFPEQYF TGCAGCGTAGGAGGCCTCCTATTCCCCGAGCAGTACTTC
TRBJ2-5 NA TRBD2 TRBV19 CASSIGLAGVQETQYF TGTGCCAGTAGTATAGGACTAGCGGGGGTTCAAGAGACCCAGTACTTC
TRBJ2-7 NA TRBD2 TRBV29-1 CSVRTSGSMNGHEQYF TGCAGCGTCCGGACTAGCGGGAGTATGAATGGGCACGAGCAGTACTTC
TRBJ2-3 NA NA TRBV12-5 CASGLVRGITDTQYF TGTGCTAGTGGTTTGGTACGGGGGATCACAGATACGCAGTATTTT
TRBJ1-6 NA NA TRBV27 CASSMGSSYNSPLHF TGTGCCAGCAGTATGGGGAGCTCCTATAATTCACCCCTCCACTTT
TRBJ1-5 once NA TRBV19 CASSFPGTDQPQHF TGTGCCAGTAGTTTTCCAGGGACCGATCAGCCCCAGCATTTT
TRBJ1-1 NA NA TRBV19 CASSPRTVVNTEAFF TGTGCCAGTAGCCCTCGTACTGTAGTGAACACTGAAGCTTTCTTT
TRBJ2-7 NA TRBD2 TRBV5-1 CASSFSLGGGFEQYF TGCGCCAGCAGCTTCTCGCTCGGGGGAGGGTTCGAGCAGTACTTC
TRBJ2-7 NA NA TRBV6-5 CASSSRQVLSYEQYF TGTGCCAGCAGTTCCCGACAGGTCCTCTCCTACGAGCAGTACTTC
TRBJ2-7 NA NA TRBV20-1 CSAHYNGYEQYF TGCAGTGCTCACTACAACGGCTACGAGCAGTACTTC
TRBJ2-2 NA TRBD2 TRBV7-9 CASSSGGGYAGELFF TGTGCCAGCAGCTCTGGCGGGGGGTACGCCGGGGAGCTGTTTTTT
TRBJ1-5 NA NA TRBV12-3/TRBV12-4 CASSPRVGPQHF TGTGCCAGCAGTCCCCGAGTTGGGCCCCAGCATTTT
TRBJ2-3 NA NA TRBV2 CASSEYGGSTDTQYF TGTGCCAGCAGTGAATACGGGGGAAGCACAGATACGCAGTATTTT
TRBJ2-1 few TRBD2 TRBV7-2 CASSLQRGTYNEQFF TGTGCCAGCAGCTTACAGCGGGGGACCTACAATGAGCAGTTCTTC